This is a list of T cell receptor beta chains from one sample in a study of T cell repertoires in aging, cancer and after chemotherapy. Via MiXCR, TCRdb re-called the multiplex PCR reads, giving one row per CDR3 protein. The sample has around 6,500 distinct CDR3 sequences, roughly 20% seen once; the top ten hold approximately 8.8%. Sequenced: blood. The receptors shown here come from a human donor with a blood cancer. Both conserved end residues are part of each CDR3. Each record gives: J gene, D gene, V gene, clone size, CDR3 DNA, CDR3 protein. D genes are given only for firm matches. Expanded clones get a size class; other rows say once, few or many, or leave the size out.

TRBJ2-6 | NA | TRBV5-4 | medium-sized | TGTGCCAGCAGCGCGGACAGCTCTGGGGCCAACGTCCTGACTTTC | CASSADSSGANVLTF
TRBJ2-1 | TRBD2 | TRBV4-2 | few | TGTGCCAGCAGCCAAGCCTTGTTTAGCGGGAGAGAGTTCTTC | CASSQALFSGREFF
TRBJ1-4 | NA | TRBV6-1 | NA | TGTGCCAGCAGTGAAAACAGTTTGATAGCTAATGAAAAACTGTTTTTT | CASSENSLIANEKLFF
TRBJ2-1 | TRBD1 | TRBV27 | few | TGTGCCAGCAGAAGGGACAGCCCTTCCTACAATGAGCAGTTCTTC | CASRRDSPSYNEQFF
TRBJ2-3 | NA | TRBV5-5 | medium-sized | TGTGCCAGCAGCTTGGAGTTAGCTCCAGATACGCAGTATTTT | CASSLELAPDTQYF
TRBJ2-7 | TRBD2 | TRBV20-1 | NA | TGCAGTGCTAGAGATTCGGCTAGCGGGAGCGGGTACGAGCAGTACTTC | CSARDSASGSGYEQYF
TRBJ1-2 | NA | TRBV20-1 | NA | TGCAGCCTTTGGAACCGGGAACCACTCTTTGATGGCTACACCTTC | CSLWNREPLFDGYTF
TRBJ1-2 | TRBD1 | TRBV7-9 | NA | TGTGCCAGCAGCCCCTCCGGGACAGTCGGCTACACCTTC | CASSPSGTVGYTF
TRBJ2-7 | TRBD1 | TRBV5-6 | medium-sized | TGTGCCAGCAGCTCCAGGACAGGGGGCGCGTACGAGCAGTACTTC | CASSSRTGGAYEQYF
TRBJ2-4 | NA | TRBV27 | few | TGTGCCAGCAGCCGACTAGACCTAGCCAAAAACATTCAGTACTTC | CASSRLDLAKNIQYF
TRBJ2-3 | NA | TRBV20-1 | few | TGCAGTGCTAGCCCTCTACAGGGTGCGACAGATACGCAGTATTTT | CSASPLQGATDTQYF
TRBJ2-2 | TRBD1 | TRBV19 | medium-sized | TGTGCCAGTAGTATAAAGGACAGGGGGCACGGGGAGCTGTTTTTT | CASSIKDRGHGELFF
TRBJ2-1 | TRBD1 | TRBV20-1 | NA | TGCAGTGCTCCCGTTTGGACAGGGAATTTAGGGAATGAGCAGTTCTTC | CSAPVWTGNLGNEQFF
TRBJ1-1 | NA | TRBV11-2 | few | TGTGCCAGCAGCTTATTGGGGGTTTTTGTAATTGACACTGAAGCTTTCTTT | CASSLLGVFVIDTEAFF
TRBJ2-2 | NA | TRBV20-1 | few | TGCAGTGCTAGAGTGGCGACTCAAGTAGGGGAGCTGTTTTTT | CSARVATQVGELFF
TRBJ2-1 | TRBD1 | TRBV2 | NA | TGTGCCAGCAGTGAAGGGGTACAGGGGGGCAATGAGCAGTTCTTC | CASSEGVQGGNEQFF
TRBJ2-7 | NA | TRBV5-5 | medium-sized | TGTGCCAGCAGCATGAGGGGACGTCTCTCCTACGAGCAGTACTTC | CASSMRGRLSYEQYF
TRBJ2-4 | TRBD2 | TRBV5-1 | NA | TGCGCCAGCAGACTGACTAGCGGGAGAATTCAGTCGAAAAACATTCAGTACTTC | CASRLTSGRIQSKNIQYF
TRBJ2-5 | NA | TRBV27 | few | TGTGCCAGCAGCCCCCGGGACCCCCGGGGAGAGACCCAGTACTTC | CASSPRDPRGETQYF
TRBJ1-3 | TRBD1 | TRBV6-5 | NA | TGTGCCAGCAGTTATAGCGGACCGGGACAGGGATGGGGAAACACCATATATTTT | CASSYSGPGQGWGNTIYF
TRBJ1-2 | NA | TRBV6-1 | medium-sized | TGTGCCAGCAGTTTCGGCCTCGGAGGCTACACCTTC | CASSFGLGGYTF
TRBJ1-1 | NA | TRBV7-2 | few | TGTGCCAGCAGCTTAGTTATCCTGAACACTGAAGCTTTCTTT | CASSLVILNTEAFF